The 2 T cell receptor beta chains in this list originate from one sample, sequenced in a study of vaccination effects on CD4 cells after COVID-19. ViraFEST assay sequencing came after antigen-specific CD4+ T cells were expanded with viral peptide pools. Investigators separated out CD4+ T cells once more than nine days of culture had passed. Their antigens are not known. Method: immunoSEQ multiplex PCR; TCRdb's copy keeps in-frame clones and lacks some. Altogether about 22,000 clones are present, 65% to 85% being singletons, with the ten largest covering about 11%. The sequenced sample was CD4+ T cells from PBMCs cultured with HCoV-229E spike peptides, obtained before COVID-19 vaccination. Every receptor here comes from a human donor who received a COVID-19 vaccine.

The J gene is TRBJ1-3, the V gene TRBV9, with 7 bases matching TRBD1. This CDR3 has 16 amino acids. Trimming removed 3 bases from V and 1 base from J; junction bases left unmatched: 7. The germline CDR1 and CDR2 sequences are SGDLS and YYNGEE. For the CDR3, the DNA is TGTGCCAGCAGCGCTAGACAGGGACGATCTGGAAACACCATATATTTT. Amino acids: CASSARQGRSGNTIYF.

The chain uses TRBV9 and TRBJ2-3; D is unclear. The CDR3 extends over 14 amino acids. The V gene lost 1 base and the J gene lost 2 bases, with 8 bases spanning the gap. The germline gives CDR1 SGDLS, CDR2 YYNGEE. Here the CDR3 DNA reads TGTGCCAGCAGCGTATCCCTTCCCACAGATACGCAGTATTTT. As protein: CASSVSLPTDTQYF. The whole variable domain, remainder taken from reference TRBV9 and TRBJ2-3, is DSGVTQTPKHLITATGQRVTLRCSPRSGDLSVYWYQQSLDQGLQFLIQYYNGEERAKGNILERFSAQQFPDLHSELNLSSLELGDSALYFCASSVSLPTDTQYFGPGTRLTVL.